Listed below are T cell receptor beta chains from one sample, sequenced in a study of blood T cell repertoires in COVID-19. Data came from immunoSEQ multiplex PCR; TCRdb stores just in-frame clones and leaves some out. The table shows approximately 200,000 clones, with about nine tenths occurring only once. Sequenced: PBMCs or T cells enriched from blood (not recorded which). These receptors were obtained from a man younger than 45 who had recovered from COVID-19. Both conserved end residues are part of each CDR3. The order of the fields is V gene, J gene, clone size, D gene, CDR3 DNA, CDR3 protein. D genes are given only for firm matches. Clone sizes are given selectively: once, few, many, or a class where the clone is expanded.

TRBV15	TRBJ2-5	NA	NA	TGTGCCACCAGCAGAGATAGGGACACTGTGCAAGAGACCCAGTACTTC	CATSRDRDTVQETQYF
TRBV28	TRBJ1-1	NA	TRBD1	TGTGCCAGCAGTTGGATGGACAGGGCTAACACTGAAGCTTTCTTT	CASSWMDRANTEAFF
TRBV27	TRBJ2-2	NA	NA	TGTGCCAGCAGTTTATATCACCCCCTAAGGGAGTCCCGCACCGGGGAGCTGTTTTTT	CASSLYHPLRESRTGELFF
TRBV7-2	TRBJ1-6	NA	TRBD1	TGTGCCAGCAGCGAGAGACAGGGCCGCTTTGGTTCACCCCTCCACTTT	CASSERQGRFGSPLHF
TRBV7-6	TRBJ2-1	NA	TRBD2	TGTGCCAGCAGTTATACGGGACTAGCGGGAGTAGGTTCCGAGCAGTTCTTC	CASSYTGLAGVGSEQFF
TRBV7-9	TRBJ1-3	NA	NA	TGTGCCAGCAGCTTTAAGGGAGGGAAGACTGGAAACACCATATATTTT	CASSFKGGKTGNTIYF
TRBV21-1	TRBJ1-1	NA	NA	TGTGCCAGCAGCAAAGGAATGGAGGGGAATTTGGACACTGAAGCTTTCTTT	CASSKGMEGNLDTEAFF
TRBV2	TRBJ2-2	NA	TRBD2	TGTGCCAGCGGCCCCGGGACTAGCGGGAGTGGGGTCGGGGAGCTGTTTTTT	CASGPGTSGSGVGELFF
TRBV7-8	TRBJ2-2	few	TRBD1	TGTGCCAGCAGCTTAAACCTCAGGACAGGGACGAACACCGGGGAGCTGTTTTTT	CASSLNLRTGTNTGELFF
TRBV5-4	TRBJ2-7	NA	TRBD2	TGTGCCAGCAGCTTTACCGGGACTAGCGCCTACGAGCAGTACTTC	CASSFTGTSAYEQYF
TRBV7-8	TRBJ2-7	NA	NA	TGTGCCAGCAGCCCTCTCCGCCGGAGCTCCTACGAGCAGTACTTC	CASSPLRRSSYEQYF